Here is one TCR beta chain with its context. What it binds is not known. The data stem from a study of shared clonotypes between healthy human individuals. Overall study: Three plates were used per donor for CD4 naive, three for CD4 memory, two for CD8 naive and one for CD8 memory.

V was clipped by 5 bases and J by 9 bases, with 17 bases between them. The CDR3 is made up of 14 amino acids. Looked up from germline, CDR1 is LNHNV and CDR2 is YYDKDF (reference sequence). Each sorted subset replicate got 200 ng genomic DNA, tens of thousands of genomes. The assay was immunoSEQ multiplex PCR, and TCRdb's table has in-frame clones only and misses some. The repertoire consists of about 1.1 million clones, with approximately 80% occurring once and the leading ten covering around 0.47%. General observations from the study: The study found about 5% of naive CD4 clonotypes shared across a few donors.

Sequencing was done on a sample of memory CD4+ T cells from PBMCs. Subset given: CD45RA-negative fraction. The TCR sequence derives from a young man in good health. Some clones in this sample may be carry-over from other donors' samples. The chain links TRBV15 to TRBJ2-1, with D tentatively TRBD2 (6 bases). CDR3 in amino acids: CATSGSGLRAEQFF. CDR3 DNA: TGTGCCACCAGCGGATCGGGACTCAGGGCTGAGCAGTTCTTC.